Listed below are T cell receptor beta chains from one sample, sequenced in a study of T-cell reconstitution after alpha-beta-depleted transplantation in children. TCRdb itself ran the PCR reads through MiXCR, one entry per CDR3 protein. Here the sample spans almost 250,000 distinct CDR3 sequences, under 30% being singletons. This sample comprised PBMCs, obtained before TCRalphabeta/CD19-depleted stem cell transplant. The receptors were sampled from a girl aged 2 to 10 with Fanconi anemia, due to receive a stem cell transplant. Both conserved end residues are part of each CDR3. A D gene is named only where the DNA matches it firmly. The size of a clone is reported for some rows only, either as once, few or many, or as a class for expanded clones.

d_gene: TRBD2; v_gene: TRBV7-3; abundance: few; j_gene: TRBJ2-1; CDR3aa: CASSPSGNSYNEQFF; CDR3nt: TGTGCCAGCAGCCCTAGCGGGAATTCCTACAATGAGCAGTTCTTC
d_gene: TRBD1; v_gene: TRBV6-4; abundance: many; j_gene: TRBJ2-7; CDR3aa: CASREQGAGPYEQYF; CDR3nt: TGTGCCAGCAGGGAACAGGGGGCAGGTCCCTACGAGCAGTACTTC
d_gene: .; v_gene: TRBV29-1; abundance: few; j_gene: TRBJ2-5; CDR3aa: CSGNKETQYF; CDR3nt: TGCAGCGGCAACAAAGAGACCCAGTACTTC
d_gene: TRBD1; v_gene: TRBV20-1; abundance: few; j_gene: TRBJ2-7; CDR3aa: CSALVQGGYEQYF; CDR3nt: TGCAGTGCTCTGGTACAGGGGGGCTACGAGCAGTACTTC
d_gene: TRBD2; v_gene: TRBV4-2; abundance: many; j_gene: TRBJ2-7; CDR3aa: CASSQDTSGVGYEQYF; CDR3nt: TGTGCCAGCAGCCAAGACACTAGCGGGGTAGGCTACGAGCAGTACTTC
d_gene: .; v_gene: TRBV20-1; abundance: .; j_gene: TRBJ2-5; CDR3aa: CSARRFASGPAQETQYF; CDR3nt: TGCAGTGCTAGACGATTTGCTTCGGGGCCAGCTCAAGAGACCCAGTACTTC
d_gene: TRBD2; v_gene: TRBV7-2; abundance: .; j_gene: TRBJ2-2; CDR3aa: CASNNPSGSLTGELFF; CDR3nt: TGTGCCAGCAACAACCCTAGCGGGAGCTTGACCGGGGAGCTGTTTTTT
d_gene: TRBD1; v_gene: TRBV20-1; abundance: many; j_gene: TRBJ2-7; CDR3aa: CSARWTGNYEQYF; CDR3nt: TGCAGTGCTAGGTGGACAGGGAACTACGAGCAGTACTTC
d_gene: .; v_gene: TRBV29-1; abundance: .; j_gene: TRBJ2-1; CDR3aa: CSVESSRATYNEQFF; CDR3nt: TGCAGCGTTGAAAGTAGCCGGGCCACCTACAATGAGCAGTTCTTC
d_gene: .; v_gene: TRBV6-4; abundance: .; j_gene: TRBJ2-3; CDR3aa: CASSDDRWIPDTQYF; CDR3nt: TGTGCCAGCAGTGACGACAGGTGGATCCCAGATACGCAGTATTTT
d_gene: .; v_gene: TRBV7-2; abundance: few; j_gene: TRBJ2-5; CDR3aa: CASSLYWGQETQYF; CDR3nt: TGTGCCAGCAGCTTATACTGGGGACAAGAGACCCAGTACTTC
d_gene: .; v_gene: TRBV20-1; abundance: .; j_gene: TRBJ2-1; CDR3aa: CSFGAVVYNEQFF; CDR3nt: TGCAGCTTCGGAGCGGTAGTCTACAATGAGCAGTTCTTC
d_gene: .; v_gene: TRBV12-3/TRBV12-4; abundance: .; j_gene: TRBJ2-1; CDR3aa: CASSLTSPAGNEQFF; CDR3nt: TGTGCCAGCAGTTTAACGAGCCCCGCAGGCAATGAGCAGTTCTTC
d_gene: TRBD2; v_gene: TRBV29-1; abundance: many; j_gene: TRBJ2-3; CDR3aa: CSVVGAGAQYF; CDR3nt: TGCAGCGTTGTCGGTGCGGGAGCGCAGTATTTT
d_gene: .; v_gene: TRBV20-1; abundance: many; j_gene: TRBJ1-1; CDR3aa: CSASRGAGLF; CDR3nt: TGCAGTGCTAGCCGGGGGGCAGGACTGTTT
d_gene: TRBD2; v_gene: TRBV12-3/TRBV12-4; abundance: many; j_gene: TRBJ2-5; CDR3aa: CASSPREGRRETQYF; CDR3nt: TGTGCCAGCAGTCCGAGGGAGGGCCGACGAGAGACCCAGTACTTC
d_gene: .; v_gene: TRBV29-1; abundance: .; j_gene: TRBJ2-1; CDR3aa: CSVDRYGTSEFF; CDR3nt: TGCAGCGTTGATCGATATGGGACATCTGAGTTCTTC
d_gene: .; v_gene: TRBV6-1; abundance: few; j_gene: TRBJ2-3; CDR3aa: CASSRKSGTDTQYF; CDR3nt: TGTGCCAGCAGCCGGAAATCCGGGACAGATACGCAGTATTTT
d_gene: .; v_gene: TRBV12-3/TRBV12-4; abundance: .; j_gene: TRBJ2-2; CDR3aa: CASSFIMSNTGELFF; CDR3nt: TGTGCCAGCAGTTTTATCATGTCGAACACCGGGGAGCTGTTTTTT
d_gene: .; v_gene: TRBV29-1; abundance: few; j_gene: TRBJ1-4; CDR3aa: CSGIQGADEKLFF; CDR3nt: TGCAGCGGGATACAGGGAGCGGATGAAAAACTGTTTTTT
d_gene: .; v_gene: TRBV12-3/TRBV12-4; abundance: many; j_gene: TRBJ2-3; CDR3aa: CASSRWGATDTQYF; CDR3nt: TGTGCCAGCAGTCGTTGGGGGGCCACAGATACGCAGTATTTT
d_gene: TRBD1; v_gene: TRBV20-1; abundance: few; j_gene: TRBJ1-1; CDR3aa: CSAARRQGPQNTEAFF; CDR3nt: TGCAGTGCCGCCCGCAGACAGGGCCCCCAGAACACTGAAGCTTTCTTT
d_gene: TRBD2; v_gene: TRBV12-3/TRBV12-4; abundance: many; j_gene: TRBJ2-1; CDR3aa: CASSRLGGGVF; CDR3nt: TGTGCCAGCAGCCGCCTAGGCGGGGGGGTCTTC
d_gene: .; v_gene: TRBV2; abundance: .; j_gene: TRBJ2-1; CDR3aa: CASIQGTYNEQFF; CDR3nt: TGTGCCAGCATACAGGGGACTTACAATGAGCAGTTCTTC
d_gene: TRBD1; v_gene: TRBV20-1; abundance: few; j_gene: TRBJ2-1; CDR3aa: CSARDWTGSSYNEQFF; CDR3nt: TGCAGTGCTAGAGATTGGACAGGGAGCTCCTACAATGAGCAGTTCTTC
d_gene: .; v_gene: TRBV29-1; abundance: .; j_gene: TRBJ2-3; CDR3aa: CSVREQGYNTDTQYF; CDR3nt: TGCAGCGTCCGCGAACAGGGATATAACACAGATACGCAGTATTTT
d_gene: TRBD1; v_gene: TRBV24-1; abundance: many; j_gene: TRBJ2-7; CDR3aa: CATSGDRDYEQYF; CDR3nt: TGTGCCACCAGTGGGGACAGGGACTACGAGCAGTACTTC
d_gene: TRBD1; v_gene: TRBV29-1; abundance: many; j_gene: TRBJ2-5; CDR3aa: CSVVRQGSQETQYF; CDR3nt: TGCAGCGTTGTTAGACAGGGATCGCAAGAGACCCAGTACTTC
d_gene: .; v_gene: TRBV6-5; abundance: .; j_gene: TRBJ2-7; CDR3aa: CASSSPPAYEQYF; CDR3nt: TGTGCCAGCAGTTCTCCACCAGCCTACGAGCAGTACTTC
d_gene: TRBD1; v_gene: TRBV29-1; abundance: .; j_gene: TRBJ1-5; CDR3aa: CSVCDGQGGNQPQHF; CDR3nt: TGCAGCGTCTGCGACGGACAGGGCGGCAATCAGCCCCAGCATTTT
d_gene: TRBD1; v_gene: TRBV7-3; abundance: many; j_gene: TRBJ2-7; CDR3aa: CASSLFGRDRRTYEQYF; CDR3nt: TGTGCCAGCAGCTTATTCGGCCGGGACAGAAGAACCTACGAGCAGTACTTC
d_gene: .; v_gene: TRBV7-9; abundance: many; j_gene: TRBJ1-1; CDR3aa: CASSLSGYREAFF; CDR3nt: TGTGCCAGCAGCTTATCAGGTTACAGGGAAGCTTTCTTT
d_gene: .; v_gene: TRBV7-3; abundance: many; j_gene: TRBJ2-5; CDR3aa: CASILSFQETQYF; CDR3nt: TGTGCCAGCATCCTTAGTTTCCAAGAGACCCAGTACTTC
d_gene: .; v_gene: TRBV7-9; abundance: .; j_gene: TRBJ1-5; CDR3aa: CASSFVGGSRNQPQHF; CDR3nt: TGTGCCAGCAGCTTTGTAGGGGGATCGCGCAATCAGCCCCAGCATTTT
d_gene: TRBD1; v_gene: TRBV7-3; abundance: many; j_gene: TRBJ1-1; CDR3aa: CATKQGLNTEAFF; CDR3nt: TGTGCCACCAAACAGGGGTTGAACACTGAAGCTTTCTTT
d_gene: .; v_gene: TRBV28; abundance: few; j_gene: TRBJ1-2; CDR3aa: CASSLFYGYTF; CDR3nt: TGTGCCAGCAGTTTATTTTATGGCTACACCTTC
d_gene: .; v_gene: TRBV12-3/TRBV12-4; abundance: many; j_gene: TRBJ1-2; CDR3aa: CASRISDRTFYGYTF; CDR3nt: TGTGCCAGCAGAATATCGGACAGAACCTTCTATGGCTACACCTTC
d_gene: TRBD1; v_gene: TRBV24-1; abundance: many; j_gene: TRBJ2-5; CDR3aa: CATSEGTGHQETQYF; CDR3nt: TGTGCCACCAGTGAGGGGACAGGCCATCAAGAGACCCAGTACTTC